The clone carrying this T cell receptor beta chain was found many times. Its antigen is not identified. Amplified TCR beta CDR3 regions derived from RNA transcripts. Researchers ran a first-round RT-PCR on the TCR CDR3 using the HTBI primer set. One entry per CDR3 protein results from TCRdb running MiXCR on the multiplex PCR reads. The data show approximately 380,000 distinct CDR3 sequences, around a sixth seen once. This record belongs to a study of T cells in Graves' hyperthyroidism and ophthalmopathy. Study-wide background: The authors collected peripheral blood at initial diagnosis, before any treatment. Overall study results and limits: The blood repertoire included most of the expanded thyroid clonotypes above 0.001.

Clinicians diagnosed patients from clinical symptoms, serum thyroxine and TRAb, thyroid ultrasound and orbital computed tomography. CDR1 and CDR2 (germline): SGHDN, FVKESK. This CDR3 comprises 13 residues. The V end lost 2 bases, the J end lost 7 bases, and 11 bases lay between the germline ends. The chain combines TRBV14 with TRBJ1-2; possible D gene TRBD1, 5 bases. The sequencing sample was made of blood. This receptor was identified in a man younger than 35 with Graves' ophthalmopathy. CDR3 loop: CASSQFPQGGYTF. The CDR3 DNA reads TGTGCCAGCAGCCAATTCCCCCAGGGTGGCTACACCTTC.